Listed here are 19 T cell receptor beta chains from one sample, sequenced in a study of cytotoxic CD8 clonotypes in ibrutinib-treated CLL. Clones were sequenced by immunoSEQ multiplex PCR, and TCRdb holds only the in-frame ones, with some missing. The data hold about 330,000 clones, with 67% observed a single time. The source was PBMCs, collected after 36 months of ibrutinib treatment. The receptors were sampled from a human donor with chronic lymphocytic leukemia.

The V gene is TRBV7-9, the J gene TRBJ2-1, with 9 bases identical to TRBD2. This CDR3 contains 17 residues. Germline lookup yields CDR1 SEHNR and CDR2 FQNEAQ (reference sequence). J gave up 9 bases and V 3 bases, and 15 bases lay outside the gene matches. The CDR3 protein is CASSFHLLGGRASEQFF. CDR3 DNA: TGTGCCAGCAGCTTCCACCTCCTTGGCGGGAGGGCCAGTGAGCAGTTCTTC.

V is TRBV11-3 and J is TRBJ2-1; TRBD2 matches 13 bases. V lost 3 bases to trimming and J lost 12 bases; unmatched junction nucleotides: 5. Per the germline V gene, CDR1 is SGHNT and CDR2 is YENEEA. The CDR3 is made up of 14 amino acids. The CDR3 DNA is TGTGCCAGCAGCTTGACGGGACTAGCGGGGCTGCAGTTCTTC. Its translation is CASSLTGLAGLQFF.

CDR3 residues: CASSGGGQSYNEQFF. The DNA for the CDR3 is TGTGCCAGCAGCGGAGGTGGACAATCCTACAATGAGCAGTTCTTC. The V call is TRBV9, the J call TRBJ2-1, with D possibly being TRBD1 (5 bases). The CDR3 sequence is 15 residues long. Trimming took 3 bases from V and 1 from J, leaving 11 bases between them. Germline CDR1 is SGDLS and CDR2 is YYNGEE.

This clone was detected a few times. The CDR3 region has the DNA TGTGCCAGCAGCTTATTAGCGGGAGCTTGGAATGAGCAGTTCTTC. This sequence encodes CASSLLAGAWNEQFF. The chain joins TRBV7-3 to TRBJ2-1; 9 bases are shared with TRBD2. There are 15 residues in the CDR3. Germline V lookup: CDR1 SGHTA, CDR2 FQGTGA. Germline trimming cut 2 bases from V and 7 bases from J; bases unmatched to any gene: 6.

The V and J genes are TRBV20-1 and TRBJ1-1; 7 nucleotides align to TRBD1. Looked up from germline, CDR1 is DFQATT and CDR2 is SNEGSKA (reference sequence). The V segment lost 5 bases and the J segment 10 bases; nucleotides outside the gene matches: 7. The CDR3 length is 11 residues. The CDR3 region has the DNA TGCAGTGCTTCGGGACAGCCAGGAGCTTTCTTT. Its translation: CSASGQPGAFF.

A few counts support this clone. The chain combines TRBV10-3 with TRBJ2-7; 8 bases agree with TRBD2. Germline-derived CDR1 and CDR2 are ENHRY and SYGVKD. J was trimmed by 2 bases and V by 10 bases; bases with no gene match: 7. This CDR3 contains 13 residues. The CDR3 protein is CATGSGRPYEQYF. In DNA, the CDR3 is TGTGCCACCGGGAGCGGGAGACCCTACGAGCAGTACTTC.

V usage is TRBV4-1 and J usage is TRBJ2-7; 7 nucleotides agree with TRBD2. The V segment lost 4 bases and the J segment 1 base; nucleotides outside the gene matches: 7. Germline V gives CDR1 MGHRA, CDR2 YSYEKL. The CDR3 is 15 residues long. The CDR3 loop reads CASSPQAGYSYEQYF. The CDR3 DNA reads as TGCGCCAGCAGCCCCCAAGCGGGATATTCCTACGAGCAGTACTTC.

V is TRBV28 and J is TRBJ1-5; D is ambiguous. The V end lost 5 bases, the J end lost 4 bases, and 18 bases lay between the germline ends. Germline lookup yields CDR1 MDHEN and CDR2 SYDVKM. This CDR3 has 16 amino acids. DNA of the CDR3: TGTGCCAGCAGTCGCTTCATGGGAATAGGGAATCAGCCCCAGCATTTT. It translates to CASSRFMGIGNQPQHF.

CDR3 in DNA: TGTGCCAGCAGCTTAATTGGGGTGGCTTCCTACAATGAGCAGTTCTTC. This codes for CASSLIGVASYNEQFF. The rearrangement joins TRBV7-9 to TRBJ2-1; D gene uncertain. Germline V gene sequence: CDR1 SEHNR, CDR2 FQNEAQ (reference sequence). This CDR3 region has 16 residues. The ends were cut back, 2 bases at V and 1 base at J, with 12 bases in the middle.

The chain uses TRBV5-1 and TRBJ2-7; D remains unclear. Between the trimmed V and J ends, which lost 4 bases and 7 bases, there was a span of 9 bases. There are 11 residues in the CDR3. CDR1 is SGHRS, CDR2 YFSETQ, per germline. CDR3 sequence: CASSRSGEQYF. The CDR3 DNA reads TGCGCCAGCAGCAGGAGTGGTGAGCAGTACTTC.

CDR3 sequence (DNA): TGTGCCATCAGCCTGAGGGACAACCTAAAGTATGAAGCTTTCTTT. Translating it yields CAISLRDNLKYEAFF. The chain recombines TRBV10-3 with TRBJ1-1; possible D gene TRBD1, 6 bases. Germline lookup yields CDR1 ENHRY and CDR2 SYGVKD. The length of the CDR3 is 15 residues. Trimming pared 6 bases from V and 7 bases from J, leaving 21 bases between.

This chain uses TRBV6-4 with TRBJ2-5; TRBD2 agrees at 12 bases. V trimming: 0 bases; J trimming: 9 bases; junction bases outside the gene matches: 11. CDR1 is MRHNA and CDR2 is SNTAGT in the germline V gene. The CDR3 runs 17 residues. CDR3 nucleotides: TGTGCCAGCAGTGACTCGAACCTAGCGGGGGGGGGAGTGGCCCAGTACTTC. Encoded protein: CASSDSNLAGGGVAQYF.

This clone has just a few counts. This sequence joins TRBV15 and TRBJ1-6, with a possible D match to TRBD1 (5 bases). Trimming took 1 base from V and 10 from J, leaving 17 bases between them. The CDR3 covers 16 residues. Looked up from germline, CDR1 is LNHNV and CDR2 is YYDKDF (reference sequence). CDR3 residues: CATSRGRDDPRSPLHF. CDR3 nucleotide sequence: TGTGCCACCAGCAGAGGGAGGGACGATCCTAGGTCACCCCTCCACTTT.

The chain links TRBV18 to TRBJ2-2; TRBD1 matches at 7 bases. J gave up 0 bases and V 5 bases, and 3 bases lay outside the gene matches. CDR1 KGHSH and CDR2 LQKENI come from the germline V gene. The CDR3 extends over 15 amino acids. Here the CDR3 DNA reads TGTGCCAGCTCAGTACAGGGGCCGAACACCGGGGAGCTGTTTTTT. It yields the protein CASSVQGPNTGELFF.

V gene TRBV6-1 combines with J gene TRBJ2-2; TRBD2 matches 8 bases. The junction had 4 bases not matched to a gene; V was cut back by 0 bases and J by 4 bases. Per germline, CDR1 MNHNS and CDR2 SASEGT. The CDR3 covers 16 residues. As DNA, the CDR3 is TGTGCCAGCAGTGAAGCGACGGGGGGGAGCACCGGGGAGCTGTTTTTT. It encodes CASSEATGGSTGELFF.

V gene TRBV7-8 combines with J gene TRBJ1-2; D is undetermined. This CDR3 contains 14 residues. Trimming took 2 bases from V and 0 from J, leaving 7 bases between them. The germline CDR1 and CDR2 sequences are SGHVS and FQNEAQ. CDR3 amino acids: CASSLTLANYGYTF. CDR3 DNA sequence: TGTGCCAGCAGCTTAACCTTAGCTAACTATGGCTACACCTTC.

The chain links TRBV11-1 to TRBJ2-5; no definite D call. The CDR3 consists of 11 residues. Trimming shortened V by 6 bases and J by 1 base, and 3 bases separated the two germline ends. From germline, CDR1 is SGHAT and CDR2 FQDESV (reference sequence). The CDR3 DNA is TGTGCCAGCAGAGCCCAAGAGACCCAGTACTTC. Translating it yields CASRAQETQYF.

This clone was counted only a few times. The CDR3 nucleotides are TGTGCCAGCAGCGTAGTGGGTCTGGGCTACACCTTC. It encodes CASSVVGLGYTF. This chain links TRBV9 with TRBJ1-2; D remains unclear. Trimming removed 0 bases at V and 8 bases at J, with 8 bases between. Germline lookup yields CDR1 SGDLS and CDR2 YYNGEE. The CDR3 sequence is 12 residues long.

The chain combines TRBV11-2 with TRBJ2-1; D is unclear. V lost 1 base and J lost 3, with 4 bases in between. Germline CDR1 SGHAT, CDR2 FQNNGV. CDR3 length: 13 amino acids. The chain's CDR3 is CASSLGIYNEQFF. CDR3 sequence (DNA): TGTGCCAGCAGCTTAGGCATCTACAATGAGCAGTTCTTC.